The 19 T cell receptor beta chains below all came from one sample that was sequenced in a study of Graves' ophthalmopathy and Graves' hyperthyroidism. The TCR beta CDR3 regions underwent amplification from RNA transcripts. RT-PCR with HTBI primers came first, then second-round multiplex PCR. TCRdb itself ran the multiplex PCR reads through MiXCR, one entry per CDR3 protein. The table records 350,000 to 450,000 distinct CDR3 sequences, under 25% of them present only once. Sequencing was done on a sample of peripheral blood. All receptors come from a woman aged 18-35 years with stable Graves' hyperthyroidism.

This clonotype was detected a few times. The CDR3 DNA sequence: TGTGCCAGCGTAGGCGGTCGCGGCACCGGGGAGCTGTTTTTT. Translating it yields CASVGGRGTGELFF. The rearrangement uses TRBV11-3 and TRBJ2-2; D is unclear. The CDR3 is made up of 14 amino acids. V lost 8 bases and J 4 bases, leaving 14 bases between the germline ends. The germline V gene encodes CDR1 SGHNT and CDR2 YENEEA.

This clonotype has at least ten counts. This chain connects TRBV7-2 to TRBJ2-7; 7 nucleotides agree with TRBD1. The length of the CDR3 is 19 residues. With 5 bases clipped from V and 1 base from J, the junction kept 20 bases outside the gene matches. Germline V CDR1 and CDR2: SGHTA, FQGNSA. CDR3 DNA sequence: TGTGCCAGCAGCCCGATCGGTAGATCCCGGGACAGATCATCCTACGAGCAGTACTTC. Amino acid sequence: CASSPIGRSRDRSSYEQYF.

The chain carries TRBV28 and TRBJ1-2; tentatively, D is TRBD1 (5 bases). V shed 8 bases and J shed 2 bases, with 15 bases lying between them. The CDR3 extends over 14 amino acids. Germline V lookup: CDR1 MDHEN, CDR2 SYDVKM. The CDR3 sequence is CASGLGAANYGYTF. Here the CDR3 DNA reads TGTGCCAGCGGCTTAGGGGCCGCAAACTATGGCTACACCTTC.

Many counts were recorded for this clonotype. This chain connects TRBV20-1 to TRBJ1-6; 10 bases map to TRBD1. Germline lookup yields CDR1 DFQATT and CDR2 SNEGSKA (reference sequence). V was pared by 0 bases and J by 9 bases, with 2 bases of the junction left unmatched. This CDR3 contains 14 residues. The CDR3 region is CSARETGGGSPLHF. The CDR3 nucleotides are TGCAGTGCTAGAGAGACAGGGGGCGGTTCACCCCTCCACTTT.

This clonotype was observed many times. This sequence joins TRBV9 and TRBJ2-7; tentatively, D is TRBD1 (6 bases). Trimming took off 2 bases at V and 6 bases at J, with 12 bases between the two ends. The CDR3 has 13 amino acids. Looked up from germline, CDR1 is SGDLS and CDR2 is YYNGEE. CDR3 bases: TGTGCCAGCAGCGTTACAGGGCTCGGCGAGCAGTACTTC. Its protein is CASSVTGLGEQYF.

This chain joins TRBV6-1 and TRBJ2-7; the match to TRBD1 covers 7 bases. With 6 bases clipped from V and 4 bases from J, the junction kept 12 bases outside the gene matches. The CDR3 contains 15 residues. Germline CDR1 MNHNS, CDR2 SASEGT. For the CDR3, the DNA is TGTGCCAGCAGCTCACCTAAGACAGGGATGTACGAGCAGTACTTC. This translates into CASSSPKTGMYEQYF.

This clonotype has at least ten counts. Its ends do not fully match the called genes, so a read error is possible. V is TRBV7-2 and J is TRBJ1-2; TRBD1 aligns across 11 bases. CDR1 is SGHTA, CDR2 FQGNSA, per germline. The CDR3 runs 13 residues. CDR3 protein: CASSVPGQGVLAF. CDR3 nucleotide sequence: TGTGCCAGCAGCGTACCGGGACAGGGGGTTTTGGCCTTC.

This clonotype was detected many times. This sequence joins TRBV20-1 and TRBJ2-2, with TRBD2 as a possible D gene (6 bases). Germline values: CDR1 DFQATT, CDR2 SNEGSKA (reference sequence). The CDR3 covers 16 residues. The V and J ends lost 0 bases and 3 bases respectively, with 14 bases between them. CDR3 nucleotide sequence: TGCAGTGCTAGAGATCAGTGGCGGGGAGACACCGGGGAGCTGTTTTTT. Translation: CSARDQWRGDTGELFF.

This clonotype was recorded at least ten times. CDR3 region: CASSLSRTKETQYF. CDR3 sequence (DNA): TGCGCCAGCAGCTTATCTAGAACGAAAGAGACCCAGTACTTC. V gene TRBV5-1 combines with J gene TRBJ2-5; D remains unclear. Germline V CDR1 and CDR2: SGHRS, YFSETQ. The CDR3 covers 14 residues. V was trimmed by 2 bases and J by 3 bases, leaving 11 bases between them.

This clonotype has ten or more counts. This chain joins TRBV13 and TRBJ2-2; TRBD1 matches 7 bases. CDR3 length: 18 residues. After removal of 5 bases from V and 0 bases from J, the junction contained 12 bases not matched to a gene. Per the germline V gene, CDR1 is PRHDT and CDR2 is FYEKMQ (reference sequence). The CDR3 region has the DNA TGTGCCAGCAGCCTGCAGCCGGTGGGACAGACGAACACCGGGGAGCTGTTTTTT. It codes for CASSLQPVGQTNTGELFF. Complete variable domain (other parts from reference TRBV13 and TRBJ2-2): AAGVIQSPRHLIKEKRETATLKCYPIPRHDTVYWYQQGPGQDPQFLISFYEKMQSDKGSIPDRFSAQQFSDYHSELNMSSLELGDSALYFCASSLQPVGQTNTGELFFGEGSRLTVL.

The CDR3 DNA reads TGTGCCTGGAGTGTACCCCTCTTGGGACCTGGCTACACCTTC. This encodes CAWSVPLLGPGYTF. The V call is TRBV30, the J call TRBJ1-2, with a possible D match to TRBD1 (5 bases). Trimming took 0 bases from V and 7 from J, leaving 15 bases between them. Germline CDR1 and CDR2: GTSNPN and SVGIG (reference sequence). The CDR3 is made up of 14 amino acids.

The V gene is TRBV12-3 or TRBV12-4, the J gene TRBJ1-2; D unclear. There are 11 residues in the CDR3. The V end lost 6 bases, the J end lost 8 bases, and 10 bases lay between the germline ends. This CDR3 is CASSASRGYTF. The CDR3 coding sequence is TGTGCCAGCAGCGCGAGTAGGGGCTACACCTTC.

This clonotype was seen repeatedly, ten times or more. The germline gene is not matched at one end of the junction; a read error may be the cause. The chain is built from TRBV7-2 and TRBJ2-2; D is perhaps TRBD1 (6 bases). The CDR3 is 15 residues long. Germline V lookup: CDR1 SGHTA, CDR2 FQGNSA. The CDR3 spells CATKRTAMNTRELFF. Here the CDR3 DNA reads TGTGCCACTAAAAGGACAGCGATGAACACCAGGGAGCTGTTTTTT.

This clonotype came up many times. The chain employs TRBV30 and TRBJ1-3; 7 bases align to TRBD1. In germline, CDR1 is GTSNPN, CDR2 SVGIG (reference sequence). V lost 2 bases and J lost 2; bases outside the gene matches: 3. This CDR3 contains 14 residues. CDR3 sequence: CAWSTGVPGNTIYF. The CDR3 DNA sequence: TGTGCCTGGAGTACAGGGGTCCCTGGAAACACCATATATTTT.

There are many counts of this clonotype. This CDR3 reads CSAGTHRGGGYTF. DNA of the CDR3: TGCAGTGCTGGAACACACAGGGGTGGAGGCTACACCTTC. V gene TRBV20-1 combines with J gene TRBJ1-2; 7 bases are shared with TRBD1. The germline CDR1 and CDR2 sequences are DFQATT and SNEGSKA (reference sequence). V was clipped by 5 bases and J by 8 bases; unmatched bases: 11. The CDR3 has 13 residues.

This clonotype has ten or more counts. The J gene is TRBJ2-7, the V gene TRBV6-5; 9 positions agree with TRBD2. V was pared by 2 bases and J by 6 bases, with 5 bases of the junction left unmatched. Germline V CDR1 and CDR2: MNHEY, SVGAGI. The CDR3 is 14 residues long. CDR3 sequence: CASSYGGLAREQYF. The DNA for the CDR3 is TGTGCCAGCAGTTACGGGGGACTAGCTCGCGAGCAGTACTTC.

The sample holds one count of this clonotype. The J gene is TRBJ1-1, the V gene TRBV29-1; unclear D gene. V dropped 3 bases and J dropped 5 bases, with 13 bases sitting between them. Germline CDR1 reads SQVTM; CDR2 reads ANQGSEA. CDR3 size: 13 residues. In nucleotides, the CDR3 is TGCAGCGTTGAGGTAGGGAGCGGGACTGAAGCTTTCTTT. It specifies CSVEVGSGTEAFF.

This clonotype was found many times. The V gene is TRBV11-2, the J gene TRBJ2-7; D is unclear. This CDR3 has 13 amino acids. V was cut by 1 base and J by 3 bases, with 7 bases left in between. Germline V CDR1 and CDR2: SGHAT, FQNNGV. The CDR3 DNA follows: TGTGCCAGCAGCTTAGTTTCAGACTACGAGCAGTACTTC. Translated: CASSLVSDYEQYF.

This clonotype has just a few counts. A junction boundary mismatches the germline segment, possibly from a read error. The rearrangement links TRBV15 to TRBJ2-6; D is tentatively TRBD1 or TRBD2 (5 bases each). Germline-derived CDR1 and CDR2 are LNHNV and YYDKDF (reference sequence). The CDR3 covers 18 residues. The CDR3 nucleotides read TGTGCCACCAGCAGAGACGAGGGCTGGGGCTCTGGGGTCAACGTCCTGGCTTTC. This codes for CATSRDEGWGSGVNVLAF.